This T cell receptor (beta chain) was found in a study of CD8+ T cells in alopecia areata. Whole-study findings and limits: Compared with normal scalp, lesional scalp had higher clonality and more expanded CD8+ clones. Between patients, shared TCR sequences were less clear than in mice. This was possibly due in part to HLA diversity in the patient population.

Isolated RNA was reverse transcribed into cDNA used as the sequencing template. TCRdb's table, derived via immunoSEQ multiplex PCR, lists solely in-frame clones and lacks some. The sample yields about 110,000 clones, about 50% seen once. Points on this clone: Antigen unknown.

Obtained from alopecia areata patients were lesional scalp punch biopsies along with peripheral blood. Sorted populations comprised CD4+ and CD8+ T cells obtained from PBMCs. J lost 6 bases, V lost 6 bases, and 6 bases had no gene match. Germline V gene data show CDR1 as MDHEN and CDR2 as SYDVKM. The CDR3 totals 13 residues. This receptor was identified in a human donor with alopecia areata. Sequenced sample: NKG2D-low CD8+ T cells sorted from blood. The chain combines TRBV28 with TRBJ1-2; 8 nucleotides align to TRBD1. Written as DNA, the CDR3 is TGTGCCAGCAGATCCGACAGGGGCCATGGCTACACCTTC. Translated, it gives CASRSDRGHGYTF.